This passage covers 28 T cell receptor beta chains from one sample sequenced in a study of T cell repertoires in cytomegalovirus infection. Each CDR3 protein gets one entry after TCRdb re-called the reads with MiXCR. The sample has some 450,000 distinct CDR3 sequences; under 40% are singletons. Sample: PBMCs. These TCRs come from a human donor in good health (CMV status not recorded). Some clones in this sample may be carry-over from other donors' samples.

J is TRBJ1-1 and V is TRBV6-1; D unclear. Germline lookup yields CDR1 MNHNS and CDR2 SASEGT. CDR3 length equals 11 residues. V lost 2 bases and J 7 bases, leaving 5 bases between the germline ends. CDR3 region: CASSETDEAFF. The CDR3 DNA is TGTGCCAGCAGTGAAACGGATGAAGCTTTCTTT.

The chain employs TRBV7-8 and TRBJ2-3, with D hard to call. Germline V gene sequence: CDR1 SGHVS, CDR2 FQNEAQ. V lost 4 bases, J lost 0 bases, and 14 bases lay in between. This CDR3 has 16 residues. CDR3 in DNA: TGTGCCAGCAGCTCCCCAGCCACCTCTAGCACAGATACGCAGTATTTT. It specifies CASSSPATSSTDTQYF. The entire variable domain, with the rest obtained from reference TRBV7-8 and TRBJ2-3, is as follows: GAGVSQSPRYKVAKRGQDVALRCDPISGHVSLFWYQQALGQGPEFLTYFQNEAQLDKSGLPSDRFFAERPEGSVSTLKIQRTQQEDSAVYLCASSSPATSSTDTQYFGPGTRLTVL.

This clonotype was found a few times. The chain links TRBV2 to TRBJ1-1; D may be TRBD1 (6 bases). CDR3 length: 14 amino acids. V was pared by 2 bases and J by 10 bases, with 17 bases between. Germline V CDR1 and CDR2: SNHLY, FYNNEI. The DNA for the CDR3 is TGTGCCAGCAGTGAAACAGGGACCCCCAGGGCAGCTTTCTTT. Translating it yields CASSETGTPRAAFF.

This clonotype has at least ten counts. V and J are TRBV7-8 and TRBJ2-1; tentatively, D is TRBD1 (5 bases). V was clipped by 3 bases and J by 7 bases, with 13 bases between them. The CDR3 spans 14 residues. Germline V lookup: CDR1 SGHVS, CDR2 FQNEAQ. The CDR3 reads CASSFPQGRNEQFF. The CDR3 nucleotides are TGTGCCAGCAGCTTCCCGCAGGGAAGGAATGAGCAGTTCTTC.

This clonotype was seen a handful of times. V usage is TRBV4-1 and J usage is TRBJ1-2; unclear D gene. Germline CDR1 reads MGHRA; CDR2 reads YSYEKL. The CDR3 is 14 amino acids. V lost 0 bases to trimming and J lost 4 bases, with 9 bases between them. CDR3 in DNA: TGCGCCAGCAGCCAAGAGGGCCGATCCTATGGCTACACCTTC. Translated: CASSQEGRSYGYTF.

This sequence joins TRBV6-6 and TRBJ2-3; 9 bases fit TRBD2. The J segment lost 6 bases and the V segment lost 11 bases, leaving 24 bases of the junction unmatched. The CDR3 has 18 residues. CDR1 is MNHNY, CDR2 SVGAGI, per germline (reference sequence). CDR3 in amino acids: CAPAPRWWRGGAPDTQYF. Written as DNA, the CDR3 is TGTGCCCCCGCCCCCCGTTGGTGGCGCGGGGGGGCCCCGGATACGCAGTATTTT.

This clonotype showed up just a few times. V and J are TRBV24-1 and TRBJ2-3; D is perhaps TRBD1 (7 bases). V was trimmed by 6 bases and J by 4 bases, leaving 10 bases between them. The germline gives CDR1 KGHDR, CDR2 SFDVKD. The CDR3 extends over 13 amino acids. The CDR3 DNA sequence: TGTGCCACCAGTCAGGGGGGCGCAGATACGCAGTATTTT. Protein product: CATSQGGADTQYF.

Note on this clonotype: It may be a read error: a sequence one base away is much more abundant. This rearrangement joins TRBV11-2 to TRBJ2-1; the match to TRBD2 covers 7 bases. After removal of 1 base from V and 13 bases from J, the junction contained 10 bases not matched to a gene. Germline V CDR1 and CDR2: SGHAT, FQNNGV. CDR3 length equals 14 residues. CDR3 protein: CASSLAGGGIDQFF. The DNA for the CDR3 is TGTGCCAGCAGCTTAGCGGGGGGAGGTATTGATCAGTTCTTC.

Comment on this clonotype: It may be a read error: a sequence one base away is much more abundant. The chain couples TRBV7-4 to TRBJ1-4, with a weak D call TRBD1 (6 bases). Per the germline V gene, CDR1 is SGHVT and CDR2 is SQSDAQ. Trimming left V 5 bases short and J 11 bases short, with 21 bases between. The length of the CDR3 is 15 residues. This CDR3 reads CASSHPGQGPVKLFF. The CDR3, as DNA: TGTGCCAGCAGCCACCCGGGACAAGGTCCTGTTAAACTGTTTTTT.

This clonotype was seen a handful of times. CDR3 coding DNA: TGCAGCGTTAGCGGGGGGGTTTCCGAGCAGTACTTC. Protein: CSVSGGVSEQYF. This sequence joins TRBV29-1 and TRBJ2-7; 10 nucleotides match TRBD2. The CDR3 sequence is 12 residues long. After removal of 5 bases from V and 6 bases from J, the junction contained 4 bases not matched to a gene. CDR1 is SQVTM, CDR2 ANQGSEA, per germline.

On this clonotype itself: Since no conserved phenylalanine or tryptophan closes the CDR3, a read error is the likely cause. The chain couples TRBV7-2 to TRBJ2-5; D is perhaps TRBD2 (6 bases). Trimming took 5 bases from V and 7 from J, leaving 23 bases between them. There are 16 residues in the CDR3. Germline V gene data show CDR1 as SGHTA and CDR2 as FQGNSA. CDR3 loop: CASSTQPMTSLRTQYL. In DNA form, the CDR3 reads TGTGCCAGCAGCACCCAACCCATGACTAGTCTGAGGACCCAGTACTTA.

The table lists this clonotype with a few counts. V is TRBV5-6 and J is TRBJ2-5; weak D call: TRBD2 (6 bases). The ends were cut back, 0 bases at V and 5 bases at J, with 17 bases in the middle. The CDR3 totals 16 residues. The germline CDR1 and CDR2 sequences are SGHDT and YYEEEE. This CDR3 reads CASSLALGPGGETQYF. The CDR3 DNA follows: TGTGCCAGCAGCTTGGCCCTGGGCCCCGGGGGTGAGACCCAGTACTTC.

The V gene is TRBV7-2, the J gene TRBJ1-6; D perhaps matches TRBD1 (5 bases). CDR1 is SGHTA and CDR2 is FQGNSA in the germline V gene. Trimming shortened V by 4 bases and J by 6 bases, and 7 bases separated the two germline ends. This CDR3 region has 13 residues. The CDR3 spells CASSWGTNSPLHF. CDR3 DNA: TGTGCCAGCAGCTGGGGGACTAATTCACCCCTCCACTTT.

The CDR3 loop reads CASKEKVTAEAFF. The CDR3 DNA follows: TGTGCCAGCAAGGAAAAGGTTACGGCTGAAGCTTTCTTT. The chain employs TRBV6-6 and TRBJ1-1; D unclear. CDR3 length: 13 residues. Germline V gene sequence: CDR1 MNHNY, CDR2 SVGAGI (reference sequence). Trimming shortened V by 7 bases and J by 6 bases, and 15 bases separated the two germline ends.

The V gene is TRBV28, the J gene TRBJ1-2; D is unclear. Between the trimmed V and J ends, which lost 6 bases and 4 bases, there was a span of 15 bases. This CDR3 spans 14 amino acids. Germline CDR1 and CDR2: MDHEN and SYDVKM. CDR3 in DNA: TGTGCCAGCAGCCCGGCCGGGGAGGGCTATGGCTACACCTTC. It codes for CASSPAGEGYGYTF.

The table lists this clonotype with many counts. The chain employs TRBV7-6 and TRBJ1-5, with unresolved D. CDR1 is SGHVS and CDR2 is FNYEAQ in the germline V gene. This CDR3 is built from 11 residues. V was shortened by 2 bases and J by 6 bases, with 2 bases between the two germline ends. Here the CDR3 reads CASSLPQPQHF. The CDR3 DNA is TGTGCCAGCAGCTTACCTCAGCCCCAGCATTTT.

In the case of this clonotype: A clone one base away is much larger, so this may be a read error. This rearrangement joins TRBV7-3 to TRBJ1-3; D is uncertain. The CDR3 loop spans 18 amino acids. Germline V gene lookup returns CDR1 SGHTA and CDR2 FQGTGA. Here the CDR3 DNA reads TGTGCCAGCAGCTCCCCCGTTACAAGGCCTTACTCTGTAAACACCATATATTTT. Its protein is CASSSPVTRPYSVNTIYF.

In DNA form, the CDR3 reads TGCGCCAGCAGCCAAGTGGGGACCGGCTCCTCTGGAAACACCATATATTTT. This sequence encodes CASSQVGTGSSGNTIYF. V is TRBV4-1 and J is TRBJ1-3, with TRBD1 as a possible D gene (5 bases). The CDR3 extends over 17 amino acids. The V gene's germline CDR1 is MGHRA and CDR2 YSYEKL. The ends were cut back, 1 base at V and 0 bases at J, with 13 bases in the middle.

The chain links TRBV6-1 to TRBJ1-2; D gene unclear. Germline CDR1 and CDR2: MNHNS and SASEGT. CDR3 length equals 16 residues. Trimming took off 5 bases at V and 4 bases at J, with 20 bases between the two ends. CDR3 region: CASSFNQRPIGYGYTF. CDR3 nucleotide sequence: TGTGCCAGCAGTTTTAATCAGCGTCCCATCGGCTATGGCTACACCTTC.

This clonotype came up many times. V usage is TRBV7-6 and J usage is TRBJ2-1; 14 positions match TRBD2. Unmatched junction bases numbered 5, after V lost 0 bases and J lost 10 bases. The CDR3 is made up of 16 amino acids. Germline CDR1 reads SGHVS; CDR2 reads FNYEAQ. CDR3 region: CASSLATSGGAEEQFF. The CDR3 DNA follows: TGTGCCAGCAGCTTAGCGACTAGCGGGGGGGCAGAAGAGCAGTTCTTC.

V usage is TRBV4-1 and J usage is TRBJ1-5; the D gene is possibly TRBD1 (6 bases). The length of the CDR3 is 15 residues. Looked up from germline, CDR1 is MGHRA and CDR2 is YSYEKL. V lost 0 bases, J lost 4 bases, and 10 bases lay in between. For the CDR3, the DNA is TGCGCCAGCAGCCAAGACTACAGGGAAAATCAGCCCCAGCATTTT. Protein: CASSQDYRENQPQHF.

The chain is built from TRBV6-2 or TRBV6-3 and TRBJ2-5; D not certain. V was cut by 5 bases and J by 5 bases, with 15 bases left in between. The CDR3 is made up of 14 amino acids. CDR1 is MNHEY, CDR2 SVGEGT, per germline. Here the CDR3 reads CASSPRGARETQYF. The CDR3 DNA reads TGTGCCAGCAGTCCTCGAGGCGCCCGGGAGACCCAGTACTTC.

Points on this clonotype: A much bigger clone sits one base away, suggesting this may be a read error. This chain links TRBV19 with TRBJ1-5; 9 bases match TRBD1. Trimming removed 7 bases from V and 7 bases from J; junction bases left unmatched: 14. The CDR3 consists of 16 residues. The germline V gene encodes CDR1 LNHDA and CDR2 SQIVND (reference sequence). CDR3 in amino acids: CASITSRDRVDQPQHF. CDR3 bases: TGTGCCAGTATTACATCCCGGGACAGGGTTGACCAGCCCCAGCATTTT.

This chain joins TRBV27 and TRBJ1-2, with TRBD1 matching 7 bases. Germline CDR1 is MNHEY and CDR2 is SMNVEV (reference sequence). The trim removed 5 bases at V and 4 bases at J, leaving 22 bases unmatched. CDR3 length: 19 amino acids. The CDR3 sequence is CASSQIPLNSRTGVYGYTF. The CDR3, as DNA: TGTGCCAGCAGTCAAATACCCCTTAACTCACGGACAGGAGTCTATGGCTACACCTTC.

This clonotype was seen repeatedly, ten times or more. The chain is built from TRBV7-2 and TRBJ2-7; 11 bases line up with TRBD1. The CDR3 is 15 amino acids. The V and J ends lost 5 bases and 2 bases, in that order; junction bases with no gene match: 5. Looked up from germline, CDR1 is SGHTA and CDR2 is FQGNSA. The CDR3, as DNA: TGTGCCAGCAGCAACCGGGACAGGGGGACCTACGAGCAGTACTTC. Its protein is CASSNRDRGTYEQYF.

In its sample, this clonotype was seen a few times. The gene calls are TRBV20-1 and TRBJ2-5; perhaps TRBD2 as D (7 bases). The germline V gene has CDR1 DFQATT and CDR2 SNEGSKA (reference sequence). V gave up 1 base and J gave up 5 bases, with 17 bases separating them. The CDR3 is 15 amino acids. This chain's CDR3 is CSARGGGGAPETQYF. In nucleotides, the CDR3 is TGCAGTGCTAGAGGGGGGGGGGGCGCCCCGGAGACCCAGTACTTC.

This chain connects TRBV27 to TRBJ1-6, with 8 nucleotides matching TRBD1. V dropped 5 bases and J dropped 7; count of bases not matched to a gene: 7. Germline loops: CDR1 MNHEY, CDR2 SMNVEV (reference sequence). The CDR3 is 15 residues long. Written as DNA, the CDR3 is TGTGCCAGCAGTCTTAAGACAGGGGCCAATTCACCCCTCCACTTT. Its translation: CASSLKTGANSPLHF.

This clonotype was picked up many times. Here the CDR3 reads CASSLPTGLRNTIYF. CDR3 sequence (DNA): TGTGCCAGCAGCTTACCCACGGGACTGAGAAACACCATATATTTT. This chain links TRBV7-2 with TRBJ1-3, with a weak D call TRBD1 (5 bases). Germline CDR1 reads SGHTA; CDR2 reads FQGNSA. V was shortened by 2 bases and J by 5 bases, with 13 bases between the two germline ends. The CDR3 has 15 amino acids.